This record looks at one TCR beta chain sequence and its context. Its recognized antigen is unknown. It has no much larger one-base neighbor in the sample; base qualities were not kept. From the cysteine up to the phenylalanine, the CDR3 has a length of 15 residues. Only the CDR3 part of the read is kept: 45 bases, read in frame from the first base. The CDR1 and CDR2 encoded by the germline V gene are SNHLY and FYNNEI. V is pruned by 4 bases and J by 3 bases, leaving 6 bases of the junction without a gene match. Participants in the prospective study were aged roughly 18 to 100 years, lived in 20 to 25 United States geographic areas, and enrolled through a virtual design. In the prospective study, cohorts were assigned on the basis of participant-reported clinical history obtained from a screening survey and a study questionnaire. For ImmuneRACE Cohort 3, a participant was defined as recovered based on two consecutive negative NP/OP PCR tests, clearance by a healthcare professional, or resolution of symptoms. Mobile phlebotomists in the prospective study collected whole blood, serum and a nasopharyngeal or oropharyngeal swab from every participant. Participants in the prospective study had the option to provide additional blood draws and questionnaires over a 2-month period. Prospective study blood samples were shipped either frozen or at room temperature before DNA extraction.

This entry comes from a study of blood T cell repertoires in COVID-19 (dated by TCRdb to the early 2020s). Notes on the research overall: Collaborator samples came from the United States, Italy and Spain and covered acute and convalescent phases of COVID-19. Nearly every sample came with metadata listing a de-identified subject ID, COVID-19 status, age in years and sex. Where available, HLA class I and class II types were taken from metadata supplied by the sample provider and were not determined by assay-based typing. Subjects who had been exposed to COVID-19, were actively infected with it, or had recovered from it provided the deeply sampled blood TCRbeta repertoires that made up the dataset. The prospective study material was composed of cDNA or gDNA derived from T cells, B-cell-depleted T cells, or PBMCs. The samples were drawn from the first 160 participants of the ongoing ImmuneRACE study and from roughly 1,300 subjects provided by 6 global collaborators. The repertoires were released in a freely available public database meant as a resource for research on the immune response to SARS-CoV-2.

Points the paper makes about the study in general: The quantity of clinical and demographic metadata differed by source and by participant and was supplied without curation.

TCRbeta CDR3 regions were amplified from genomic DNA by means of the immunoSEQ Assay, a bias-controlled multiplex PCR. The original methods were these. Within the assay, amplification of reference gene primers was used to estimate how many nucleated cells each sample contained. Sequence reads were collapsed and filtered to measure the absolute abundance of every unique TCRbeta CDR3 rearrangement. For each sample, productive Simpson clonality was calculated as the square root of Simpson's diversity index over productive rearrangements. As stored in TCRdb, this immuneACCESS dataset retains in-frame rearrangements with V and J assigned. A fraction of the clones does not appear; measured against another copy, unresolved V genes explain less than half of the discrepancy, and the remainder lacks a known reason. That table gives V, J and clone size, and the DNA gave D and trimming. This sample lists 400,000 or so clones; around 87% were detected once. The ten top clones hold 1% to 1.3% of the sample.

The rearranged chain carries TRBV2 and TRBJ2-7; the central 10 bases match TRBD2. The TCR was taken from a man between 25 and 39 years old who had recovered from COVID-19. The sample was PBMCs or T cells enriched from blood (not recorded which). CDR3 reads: CASSGSSGRSYEQYF. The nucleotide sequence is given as TGTGCCAGCAGTGGAAGTAGCGGGAGGAGCTACGAGCAGTACTTC.